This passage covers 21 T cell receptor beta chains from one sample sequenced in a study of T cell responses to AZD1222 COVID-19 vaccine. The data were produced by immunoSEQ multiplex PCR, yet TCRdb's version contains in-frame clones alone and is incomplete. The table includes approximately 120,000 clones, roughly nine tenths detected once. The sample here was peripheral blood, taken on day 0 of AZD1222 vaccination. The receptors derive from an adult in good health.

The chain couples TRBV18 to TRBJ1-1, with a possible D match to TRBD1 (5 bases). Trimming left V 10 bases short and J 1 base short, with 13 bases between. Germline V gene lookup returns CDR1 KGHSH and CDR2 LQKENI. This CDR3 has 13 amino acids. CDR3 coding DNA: TGTGCCACCGGGGCCGGGGAGAACACTGAAGCTTTCTTT. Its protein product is CATGAGENTEAFF.

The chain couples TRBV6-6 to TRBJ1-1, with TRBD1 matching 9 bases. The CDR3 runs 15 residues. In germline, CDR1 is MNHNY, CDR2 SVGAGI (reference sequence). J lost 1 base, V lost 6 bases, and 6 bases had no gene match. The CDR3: CASRSTGGGNTEAFF. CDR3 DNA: TGTGCCAGCAGATCGACAGGGGGAGGGAACACTGAAGCTTTCTTT.

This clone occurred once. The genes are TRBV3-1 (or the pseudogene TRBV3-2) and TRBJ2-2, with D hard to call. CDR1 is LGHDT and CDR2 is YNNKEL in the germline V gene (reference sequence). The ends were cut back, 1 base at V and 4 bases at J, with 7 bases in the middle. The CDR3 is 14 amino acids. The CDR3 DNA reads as TGTGCCAGCAGCCAAGTAGACTTCACCGGGGAGCTGTTTTTT. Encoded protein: CASSQVDFTGELFF.

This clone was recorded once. CDR3 in amino acids: CATREGLNEKLFF. The CDR3 DNA reads TGTGCCACCAGGGAGGGCCTTAATGAAAAACTGTTTTTT. This chain joins TRBV10-3 and TRBJ1-4; possible D gene TRBD1, 5 bases. CDR3 length: 13 amino acids. Germline V gene data show CDR1 as ENHRY and CDR2 as SYGVKD. The V end was cut by 10 bases, the J end by 4 bases, with 13 bases between.

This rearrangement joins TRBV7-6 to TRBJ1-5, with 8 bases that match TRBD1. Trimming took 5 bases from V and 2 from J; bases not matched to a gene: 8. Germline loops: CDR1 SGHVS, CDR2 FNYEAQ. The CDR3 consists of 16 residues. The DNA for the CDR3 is TGTGCCAGCAGCGCCGGACAGGGCAGGGGCAATCAGCCCCAGCATTTT. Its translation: CASSAGQGRGNQPQHF.

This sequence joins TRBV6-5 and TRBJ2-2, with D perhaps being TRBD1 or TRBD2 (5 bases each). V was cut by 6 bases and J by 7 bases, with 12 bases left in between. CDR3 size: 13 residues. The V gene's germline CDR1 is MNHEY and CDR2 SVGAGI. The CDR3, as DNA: TGTGCCAGCAGCCTACTGGGGGACGGGGAGCTGTTTTTT. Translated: CASSLLGDGELFF.

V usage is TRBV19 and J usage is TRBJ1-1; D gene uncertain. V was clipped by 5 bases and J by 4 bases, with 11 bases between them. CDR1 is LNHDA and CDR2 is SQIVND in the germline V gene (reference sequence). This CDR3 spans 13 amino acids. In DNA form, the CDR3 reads TGTGCCAGTAGTCTCGACGCGGGCACTGAAGCTTTCTTT. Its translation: CASSLDAGTEAFF.

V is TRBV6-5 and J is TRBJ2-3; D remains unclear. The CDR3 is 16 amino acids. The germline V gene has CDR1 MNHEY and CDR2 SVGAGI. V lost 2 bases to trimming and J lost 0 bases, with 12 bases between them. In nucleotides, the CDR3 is TGTGCCAGCAGTTACGGGCTGACCTGGAGCACAGATACGCAGTATTTT. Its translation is CASSYGLTWSTDTQYF.

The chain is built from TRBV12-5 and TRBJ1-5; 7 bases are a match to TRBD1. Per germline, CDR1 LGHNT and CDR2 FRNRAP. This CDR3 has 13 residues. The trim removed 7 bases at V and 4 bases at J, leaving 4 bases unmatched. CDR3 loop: CASALTGNQPQHF. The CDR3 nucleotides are TGTGCTAGTGCCTTGACAGGGAATCAGCCCCAGCATTTT.

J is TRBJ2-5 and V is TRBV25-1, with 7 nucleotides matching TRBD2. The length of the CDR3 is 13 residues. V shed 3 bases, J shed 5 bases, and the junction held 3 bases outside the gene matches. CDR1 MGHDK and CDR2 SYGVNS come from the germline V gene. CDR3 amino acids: CASSEGGFETQYF. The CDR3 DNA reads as TGTGCCAGCAGTGAGGGGGGGTTTGAGACCCAGTACTTC.

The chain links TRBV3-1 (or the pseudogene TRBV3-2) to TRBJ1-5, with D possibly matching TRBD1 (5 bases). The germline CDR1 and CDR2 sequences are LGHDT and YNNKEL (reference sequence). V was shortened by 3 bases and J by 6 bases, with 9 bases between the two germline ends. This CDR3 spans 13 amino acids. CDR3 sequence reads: CASSHQGGQPQHF. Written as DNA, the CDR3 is TGTGCCAGCAGCCACCAGGGAGGTCAGCCCCAGCATTTT.

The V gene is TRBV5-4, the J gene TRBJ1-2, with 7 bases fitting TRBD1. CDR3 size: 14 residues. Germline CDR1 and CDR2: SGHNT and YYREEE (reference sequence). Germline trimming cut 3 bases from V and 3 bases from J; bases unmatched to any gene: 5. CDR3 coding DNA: TGTGCCAGCAGCTCCGACAGGGCGGACTATGGCTACACCTTC. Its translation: CASSSDRADYGYTF.

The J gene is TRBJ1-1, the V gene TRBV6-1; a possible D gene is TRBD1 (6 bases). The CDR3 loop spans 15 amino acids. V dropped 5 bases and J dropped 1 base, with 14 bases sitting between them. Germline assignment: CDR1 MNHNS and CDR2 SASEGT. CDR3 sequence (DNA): TGTGCCAGCAGTTCCGCGGACAGAGCGAACACTGAAGCTTTCTTT. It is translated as CASSSADRANTEAFF.

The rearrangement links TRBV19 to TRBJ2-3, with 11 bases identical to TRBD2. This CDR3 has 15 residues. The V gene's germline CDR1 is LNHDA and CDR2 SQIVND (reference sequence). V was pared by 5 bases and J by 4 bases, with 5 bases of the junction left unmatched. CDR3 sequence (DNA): TGTGCCAGTAGTCCCCTAGCGGGAGGACCAGATACGCAGTATTTT. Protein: CASSPLAGGPDTQYF.

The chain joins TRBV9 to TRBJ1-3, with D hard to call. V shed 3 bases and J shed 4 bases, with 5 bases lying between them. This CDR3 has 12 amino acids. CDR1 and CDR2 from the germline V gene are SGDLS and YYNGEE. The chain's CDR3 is CASSESGNTIYF. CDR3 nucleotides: TGTGCCAGCAGCGAGAGCGGAAACACCATATATTTT. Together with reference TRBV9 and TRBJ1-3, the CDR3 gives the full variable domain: DSGVTQTPKHLITATGQRVTLRCSPRSGDLSVYWYQQSLDQGLQFLIQYYNGEERAKGNILERFSAQQFPDLHSELNLSSLELGDSALYFCASSESGNTIYFGEGSWLTVV.

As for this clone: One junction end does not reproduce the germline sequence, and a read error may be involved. Written as DNA, the CDR3 is TGTGCCAGCTCACAGGGGGCTAGCAGTCAGCCCCAGCATTTT. This translates into CASSQGASSQPQHF. The V gene is TRBV18, the J gene TRBJ1-5; 7 bases map to TRBD1. The germline V gene encodes CDR1 KGHSH and CDR2 LQKENI. This CDR3 contains 14 residues.

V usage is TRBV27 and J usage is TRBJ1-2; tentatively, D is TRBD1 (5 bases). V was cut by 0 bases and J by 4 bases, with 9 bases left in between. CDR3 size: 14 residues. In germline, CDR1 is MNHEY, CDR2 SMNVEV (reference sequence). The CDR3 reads CASSLSGPTYGYTF. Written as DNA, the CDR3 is TGTGCCAGCAGTTTATCGGGACCGACCTATGGCTACACCTTC.

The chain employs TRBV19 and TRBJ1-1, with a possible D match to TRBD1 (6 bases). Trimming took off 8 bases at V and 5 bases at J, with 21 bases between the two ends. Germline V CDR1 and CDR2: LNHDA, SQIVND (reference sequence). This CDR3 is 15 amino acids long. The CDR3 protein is CASGPGRGVGTEAFF. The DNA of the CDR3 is TGTGCCAGTGGCCCGGGAAGGGGGGTTGGGACTGAAGCTTTCTTT. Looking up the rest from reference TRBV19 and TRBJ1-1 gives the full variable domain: DGGITQSPKYLFRKEGQNVTLSCEQNLNHDAMYWYRQDPGQGLRLIYYSQIVNDFQKGDIAEGYSVSREKKESFPLTVTSAQKNPTAFYLCASGPGRGVGTEAFFGQGTRLTVV.

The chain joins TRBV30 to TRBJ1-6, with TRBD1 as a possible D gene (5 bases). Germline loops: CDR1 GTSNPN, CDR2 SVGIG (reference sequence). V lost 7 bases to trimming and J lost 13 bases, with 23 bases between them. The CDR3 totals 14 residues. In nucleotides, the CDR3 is TGTGCCTATAGCCCGACAGATTTCTTGAGGCCCCTCCACTTT. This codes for CAYSPTDFLRPLHF.

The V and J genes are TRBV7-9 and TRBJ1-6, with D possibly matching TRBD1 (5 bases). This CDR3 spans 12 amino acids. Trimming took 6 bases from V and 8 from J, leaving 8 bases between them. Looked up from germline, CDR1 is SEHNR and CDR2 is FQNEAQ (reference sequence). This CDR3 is CASRVQDSPLHF. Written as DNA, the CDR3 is TGTGCCAGCAGAGTACAGGATTCACCCCTCCACTTT.

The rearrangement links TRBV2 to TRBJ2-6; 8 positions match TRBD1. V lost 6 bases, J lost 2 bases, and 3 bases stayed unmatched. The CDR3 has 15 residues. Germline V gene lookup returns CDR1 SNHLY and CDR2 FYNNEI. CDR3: CASRVQGAGANVLTF. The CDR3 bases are TGTGCCAGCAGAGTACAGGGGGCTGGGGCCAACGTCCTGACTTTC.